Each of the 20 T cell receptor beta chains below was sequenced from the same sample in a study of PD-1 blockade in classical Hodgkin lymphoma. The method was immunoSEQ multiplex PCR; TCRdb's version includes in-frame clones alone and lacks a portion of them. The profile covers about 41,000 clones, with 76% appearing a single time and 20% to 25% taken by the ten largest. Each patient's relapse followed autologous stem cell transplantation, and brentuximab vedotin exposure varied. Source: peripheral blood mononuclear cells (PBMCs), taken at baseline. The receptors stem from a human donor with classical Hodgkin lymphoma.

The chain carries TRBV6-5 and TRBJ2-2; 7 bases are a match to TRBD2. V was clipped by 4 bases and J by 7 bases; unmatched bases: 12. This CDR3 comprises 16 residues. Germline lookup yields CDR1 MNHEY and CDR2 SVGAGI. CDR3 protein: CASSLAGRGRSGELFF. DNA for the CDR3: TGTGCCAGCAGTTTGGCGGGGAGGGGTCGGAGCGGGGAGCTGTTTTTT.

The count of this clone is one. V is TRBV27 and J is TRBJ1-5, with no clear D. CDR1 is MNHEY and CDR2 is SMNVEV in the germline V gene (reference sequence). V lost 6 bases to trimming and J lost 2 bases, with 11 bases between them. The CDR3 is 14 residues long. CDR3 sequence (DNA): TGTGCCAGCAGGGTAGGTGGGGGCAATCAGCCCCAGCATTTT. Its translation is CASRVGGGNQPQHF.

The chain employs TRBV30 and TRBJ2-7; 12 nucleotides match TRBD2. Germline values: CDR1 GTSNPN, CDR2 SVGIG (reference sequence). Germline trimming cut 3 bases from V and 6 bases from J; bases unmatched to any gene: 15. The CDR3 sequence is 17 residues long. The CDR3: CAWSPTEGLAGSVEQYF. Here the CDR3 DNA reads TGTGCCTGGAGCCCAACTGAGGGACTAGCGGGTTCTGTCGAGCAGTACTTC.

The chain couples TRBV10-3 to TRBJ1-2, with 7 bases matching TRBD1. Germline-derived CDR1 and CDR2 are ENHRY and SYGVKD. The CDR3 spans 14 residues. Trimming cost V 4 bases and J 4 bases; bases outside gene matches: 6. The CDR3 DNA follows: TGTGCCATCAGTGTCAGAGGACAGGCCTATGGCTACACCTTC. This gives the protein CAISVRGQAYGYTF.

This chain connects TRBV9 to TRBJ2-3; D gene unclear. Germline V gene lookup returns CDR1 SGDLS and CDR2 YYNGEE. V lost 1 base and J lost 0, with 9 bases in between. This CDR3 comprises 15 residues. For the CDR3, the DNA is TGTGCCAGCAGCGTACGGGTTTCTAGCACAGATACGCAGTATTTT. Translated: CASSVRVSSTDTQYF.

The V gene is TRBV2, the J gene TRBJ2-5; no reliable D call. The germline CDR1 and CDR2 sequences are SNHLY and FYNNEI. Trimming took off 6 bases at V and 5 bases at J, with 10 bases between the two ends. CDR3 size: 12 residues. CDR3 sequence reads: CASRELGETQYF. CDR3 bases: TGTGCCAGCAGGGAATTGGGGGAGACCCAGTACTTC. Combining the CDR3 with reference TRBV2 and TRBJ2-5 gives the whole variable domain EPEVTQTPSHQVTQMGQEVILRCVPISNHLYFYWYRQILGQKVEFLVSFYNNEISEKSEIFDDQFSVERPDGSNFTLKIRSTKLEDSAMYFCASRELGETQYFGPGTRLLVL.

The chain couples TRBV29-1 to TRBJ1-2; 7 bases agree with TRBD1. CDR1 SQVTM and CDR2 ANQGSEA come from the germline V gene. The J segment lost 8 bases and the V segment lost 7 bases, leaving 22 bases of the junction unmatched. This CDR3 contains 16 residues. The CDR3 loop reads CSAPRDSLTSMGGYTF. In DNA, the CDR3 is TGCAGCGCTCCGCGGGACAGCCTTACCTCTATGGGAGGCTACACCTTC.

The V gene is TRBV6-1, the J gene TRBJ1-6; 8 bases are shared with TRBD1. Trimming at V came to 7 bases and at J to 4 bases, leaving 6 bases not matched to a gene. The CDR3 spans 15 residues. Per germline, CDR1 MNHNS and CDR2 SASEGT. For the CDR3, the DNA is TGTGCCAGCACCCCCGACAGGGGATATAATTCACCCCTCCACTTT. Amino acids: CASTPDRGYNSPLHF.

CDR3 amino acids: CASSLRGTSTDTQYF. CDR3 in DNA: TGTGCCAGCAGCCTGAGGGGGACCTCCACAGATACGCAGTATTTT. This chain links TRBV6-5 with TRBJ2-3; possible D gene TRBD1, 6 bases. Germline CDR1 reads MNHEY; CDR2 reads SVGAGI. This CDR3 has 15 amino acids. The V end was cut by 6 bases, the J end by 2 bases, with 15 bases between.

The chain joins TRBV7-2 to TRBJ1-2, with unresolved D. Germline V gene data show CDR1 as SGHTA and CDR2 as FQGNSA. V lost 1 base and J lost 6, with 9 bases in between. This CDR3 is 13 amino acids long. CDR3 sequence reads: CASSLGPPNGYTF. In nucleotides, the CDR3 is TGTGCCAGCAGCTTAGGCCCTCCGAATGGCTACACCTTC.

The gene calls are TRBV6-1 and TRBJ2-5; weak D call: TRBD1 (5 bases). V was pared by 2 bases and J by 5 bases, with 15 bases between. Germline V gene lookup returns CDR1 MNHNS and CDR2 SASEGT. CDR3 size: 15 residues. The CDR3, as DNA: TGTGCCAGCAGTGAAACTCCTGCAGGGCCGGAGACCCAGTACTTC. Translation gives CASSETPAGPETQYF.

This chain uses TRBV25-1 with TRBJ2-1; no clear D. Germline assignment: CDR1 MGHDK and CDR2 SYGVNS. This CDR3 is 12 amino acids long. Trimming pared 0 bases from V and 7 bases from J, leaving 4 bases between. CDR3 amino acids: CASSEYANEQFF. The DNA of the CDR3 is TGTGCCAGCAGTGAATATGCAAATGAGCAGTTCTTC.

CDR3 residues: CARATNLGNEQFF. The CDR3 bases are TGTGCCAGGGCAACTAACCTCGGAAATGAGCAGTTCTTC. This chain uses TRBV6-1 with TRBJ2-1, with D hard to call. V gave up 9 bases and J gave up 7 bases, with 16 bases separating them. The length of the CDR3 is 13 residues. In germline, CDR1 is MNHNS, CDR2 SASEGT.

The rearrangement joins TRBV7-9 to TRBJ1-4, with 10 nucleotides matching TRBD1. Trimming took 6 bases from V and 7 from J; bases not matched to a gene: 5. This CDR3 spans 14 amino acids. The V gene's germline CDR1 is SEHNR and CDR2 FQNEAQ (reference sequence). CDR3 bases: TGTGCCAGCAGTAGACAGGGGGCGCTTGAAAAACTGTTTTTT. Translating it yields CASSRQGALEKLFF.

J is TRBJ2-1 and V is TRBV10-2, with TRBD2 matching 8 bases. There are 17 residues in the CDR3. Germline V gene sequence: CDR1 WSHSY, CDR2 SAAADI. The J segment lost 9 bases and the V segment lost 7 bases, leaving 20 bases of the junction unmatched. The CDR3 sequence: CASIGERLAGRGGEQFF. CDR3 in DNA: TGCGCCAGCATCGGGGAACGACTAGCCGGGAGGGGGGGTGAGCAGTTCTTC.

This chain connects TRBV6-5 to TRBJ1-1; maybe TRBD1 (5 bases). Trimming took off 4 bases at V and 4 bases at J, with 16 bases between the two ends. Per the germline V gene, CDR1 is MNHEY and CDR2 is SVGAGI. This CDR3 spans 15 amino acids. DNA of the CDR3: TGTGCCAGCAGTTCCCCAGCGGCAAGGGGCACTGAAGCTTTCTTT. Protein product: CASSSPAARGTEAFF.

The rearrangement links TRBV7-2 to TRBJ2-7; TRBD1 matches 9 bases. This CDR3 comprises 17 residues. Germline V gene sequence: CDR1 SGHTA, CDR2 FQGNSA. The V and J ends lost 5 bases and 1 base, in that order; junction bases with no gene match: 12. The CDR3 DNA sequence: TGTGCCAGCAGCACCAAAACCGGGACAGGGAATTCCTACGAGCAGTACTTC. This translates into CASSTKTGTGNSYEQYF.

The genes are TRBV30 and TRBJ2-2; D unresolved. CDR1 is GTSNPN and CDR2 is SVGIG in the germline V gene (reference sequence). V was clipped by 2 bases and J by 5 bases, with 9 bases between them. The CDR3 extends over 13 amino acids. CDR3 loop: CAWSSLATGELFF. CDR3 DNA sequence: TGTGCCTGGAGTTCCCTCGCAACCGGGGAGCTGTTTTTT.

A single count supports this clone. The chain links TRBV6-6 to TRBJ1-1; D ambiguous. Trimming pared 4 bases from V and 0 bases from J, leaving 9 bases between. The CDR3 has 14 residues. CDR1 and CDR2 from the germline V gene are MNHNY and SVGAGI (reference sequence). DNA of the CDR3: TGTGCCAGCAGTTTCGGAGGGATGAACACTGAAGCTTTCTTT. Its protein is CASSFGGMNTEAFF.

The chain joins TRBV4-3 to TRBJ2-7; D is undetermined. Trimming took 1 base from V and 3 from J, leaving 7 bases between them. The CDR3 sequence is 13 residues long. Germline lookup yields CDR1 LGHNA and CDR2 YSLEER. The CDR3 here is CASSQGRLYEQYF. The CDR3 coding sequence is TGCGCCAGCAGCCAAGGACGCCTCTACGAGCAGTACTTC.